These T cell receptor beta chains were read from a single sample in a study of blood T cell repertoires in COVID-19. Clones were sequenced by immunoSEQ multiplex PCR, and TCRdb holds only the in-frame ones, with some missing. Altogether a few hundred thousand clones are present, roughly 84% being singletons, with the ten largest covering less than 7%. Sequences were obtained from PBMCs or T cells enriched from blood (not recorded which). These receptors were taken from a woman aged 40 to 55 who had recovered from COVID-19. The CDR3 runs from the conserved cysteine through the conserved F or W. The D gene is left open where the match is weak. Clone size is not always given. Where it is, it says once, few, many or a class for expanded clones.

abundance: NA; v_gene: TRBV28; d_gene: TRBD2; j_gene: TRBJ2-1; CDR3nt: TGTGCCAGCATGGGGGGGGGAACTTACAATGAGCAGTTCTTC; CDR3aa: CASMGGGTYNEQFF
abundance: NA; v_gene: TRBV6-2/TRBV6-3; d_gene: NA; j_gene: TRBJ1-1; CDR3nt: TGTGCCAGCAGTTCGACAGGATCTAACACTGAAGCTTTCTTT; CDR3aa: CASSSTGSNTEAFF
abundance: NA; v_gene: TRBV5-6; d_gene: NA; j_gene: TRBJ2-7; CDR3nt: TGTGCCAGCAGCTTGTCCACGGGAGTTAGCGAGCAGTACTTC; CDR3aa: CASSLSTGVSEQYF
abundance: NA; v_gene: TRBV5-6; d_gene: NA; j_gene: TRBJ1-4; CDR3nt: TGTGCCAGCAGCTCCACATCAAACCAACTGTTTTTT; CDR3aa: CASSSTSNQLFF
abundance: NA; v_gene: TRBV10-3; d_gene: NA; j_gene: TRBJ1-1; CDR3nt: TGTGCCATCAGTGGGGCGTCGGGGGAGAACACTGAAGCTTTCTTT; CDR3aa: CAISGASGENTEAFF
abundance: NA; v_gene: TRBV19; d_gene: TRBD1; j_gene: TRBJ1-5; CDR3nt: TGTGCCAGTAGCCAGGGACAGGACAATCAGCCCCAGCATTTT; CDR3aa: CASSQGQDNQPQHF
abundance: NA; v_gene: TRBV30; d_gene: NA; j_gene: TRBJ1-1; CDR3nt: TGTGCCTGGAGGGGGGGAGAGAACACTGAAGCTTTCTTT; CDR3aa: CAWRGGENTEAFF
abundance: NA; v_gene: TRBV9; d_gene: TRBD1; j_gene: TRBJ2-2; CDR3nt: TGTGCCAGCAGCGACAGGGGACGCACCGGGGAGCTGTTTTTT; CDR3aa: CASSDRGRTGELFF
abundance: NA; v_gene: TRBV3-1/TRBV3-2; d_gene: TRBD2; j_gene: TRBJ2-3; CDR3nt: TGTGCCAGCAGCAGACCTAGCGGGAGGGGGATTGCAGATACGCAGTATTTT; CDR3aa: CASSRPSGRGIADTQYF
abundance: NA; v_gene: TRBV19; d_gene: NA; j_gene: TRBJ2-1; CDR3nt: TGTGCCAGTAGTATAATTGACCCAGGCTCCTACAATGAGCAGTTCTTC; CDR3aa: CASSIIDPGSYNEQFF
abundance: NA; v_gene: TRBV19; d_gene: TRBD1; j_gene: TRBJ1-2; CDR3nt: TGTGCCAGTAGTGCACAGGGGCGGGATGGCTACACCTTC; CDR3aa: CASSAQGRDGYTF
abundance: NA; v_gene: TRBV28; d_gene: NA; j_gene: TRBJ1-2; CDR3nt: TGTGCCAGCAGTTTGTCCTCCCTCTCGGGTGCTAACTATGGCTACACCTTC; CDR3aa: CASSLSSLSGANYGYTF
abundance: NA; v_gene: TRBV12-5; d_gene: NA; j_gene: TRBJ1-4; CDR3nt: TGTGCTAGTGGCCCTGACAGGCCCGATAATGAAAAACTGTTTTTT; CDR3aa: CASGPDRPDNEKLFF
abundance: NA; v_gene: TRBV11-3; d_gene: NA; j_gene: TRBJ1-1; CDR3nt: TGTGCCAGCACCCCCCAGTCTTTCACTGAAGCTTTCTTT; CDR3aa: CASTPQSFTEAFF
abundance: NA; v_gene: TRBV7-2; d_gene: NA; j_gene: TRBJ1-5; CDR3nt: TGTGCCAGCAGCACCCTGACAGATCAGCCCCAGCATTTT; CDR3aa: CASSTLTDQPQHF
abundance: NA; v_gene: TRBV10-3; d_gene: NA; j_gene: TRBJ2-5; CDR3nt: TGTGCCATCAGTGACTTCTCCCAAGAGACCCAGTACTTC; CDR3aa: CAISDFSQETQYF
abundance: NA; v_gene: TRBV29-1; d_gene: NA; j_gene: TRBJ1-1; CDR3nt: TGCAGCGTTGGGACAAGGAACACTGAAGCTTTCTTT; CDR3aa: CSVGTRNTEAFF
abundance: NA; v_gene: TRBV30; d_gene: TRBD2; j_gene: TRBJ2-3; CDR3nt: TGTGCCTGGAGTAGCAGGCGGGGGAGCACAGATACGCAGTATTTT; CDR3aa: CAWSSRRGSTDTQYF
abundance: NA; v_gene: TRBV6-5; d_gene: NA; j_gene: TRBJ1-1; CDR3nt: TGTGCCAGCAGTCCCGAGACAGCTCAAGGGACTGAAGCTTTCTTT; CDR3aa: CASSPETAQGTEAFF
abundance: NA; v_gene: TRBV19; d_gene: TRBD2; j_gene: TRBJ2-7; CDR3nt: TGTGCCAGTAGTCCAAGACTAGCGGGAGGCAGCAACGAGCAGTACTTC; CDR3aa: CASSPRLAGGSNEQYF
abundance: NA; v_gene: TRBV5-6; d_gene: TRBD1; j_gene: TRBJ1-2; CDR3nt: TGTGCCAGCAGCCCGGACAGGGGGCGATTGGACTATGGCTACACCTTC; CDR3aa: CASSPDRGRLDYGYTF
abundance: NA; v_gene: TRBV6-5; d_gene: TRBD1; j_gene: TRBJ2-7; CDR3nt: TGTGCCAGCAGGGGGGGACAGGGAAACTACGAGCAGTACTTC; CDR3aa: CASRGGQGNYEQYF
abundance: NA; v_gene: TRBV4-1; d_gene: TRBD2; j_gene: TRBJ2-7; CDR3nt: TGCGCCAGCAGTCAACAGAATGGACTAGCGGTGAGGGGCCTCTACGAGCAGTACTTC; CDR3aa: CASSQQNGLAVRGLYEQYF
abundance: NA; v_gene: TRBV4-1; d_gene: TRBD2; j_gene: TRBJ2-1; CDR3nt: TGCGCCAGCAGCCAAACCCGACTAGCGGGAGAGGGTGAGCAGTTCTTC; CDR3aa: CASSQTRLAGEGEQFF
abundance: once; v_gene: TRBV5-1; d_gene: TRBD1; j_gene: TRBJ1-2; CDR3nt: TGCGCCAGCAGCCAGGACAGGAACTATGGCTACACCTTC; CDR3aa: CASSQDRNYGYTF
abundance: few; v_gene: TRBV28; d_gene: NA; j_gene: TRBJ2-1; CDR3nt: TGTGCCAGCATCACTAGGAATGAGCAGTTCTTC; CDR3aa: CASITRNEQFF
abundance: NA; v_gene: TRBV7-2; d_gene: NA; j_gene: TRBJ2-1; CDR3nt: TGTGCCAGCAGCGTAGAGCGGAGGCCTTACAATGAGCAGTTCTTC; CDR3aa: CASSVERRPYNEQFF
abundance: NA; v_gene: TRBV2; d_gene: NA; j_gene: TRBJ1-1; CDR3nt: TGTGCCAGCAGTGAAGCGCTTTTCGGGAGGGGAGGGACTGAAGCTTTCTTT; CDR3aa: CASSEALFGRGGTEAFF
abundance: NA; v_gene: TRBV30; d_gene: NA; j_gene: TRBJ1-4; CDR3nt: TGTGCCTGGAACTCGGGTACAACTAATGAAAAACTGTTTTTT; CDR3aa: CAWNSGTTNEKLFF
abundance: many; v_gene: TRBV24-1; d_gene: TRBD1; j_gene: TRBJ1-1; CDR3nt: TGTGCCACCAGGGGGACAGGTCCGAACACTGAAGCTTTCTTT; CDR3aa: CATRGTGPNTEAFF
abundance: few; v_gene: TRBV19; d_gene: NA; j_gene: TRBJ2-5; CDR3nt: TGTGCCACCTCCGCAGGGGCTGAGACCCAGTACTTC; CDR3aa: CATSAGAETQYF
abundance: NA; v_gene: TRBV11-3; d_gene: NA; j_gene: TRBJ1-4; CDR3nt: TGTGCCAGCAGCGTTAATGACGGGAAACTGTTTTTT; CDR3aa: CASSVNDGKLFF
abundance: NA; v_gene: TRBV19; d_gene: NA; j_gene: TRBJ1-4; CDR3nt: TGTGCCAGTAGTGGGGGGGCGCTGACTAATGAAAAACTGTTTTTT; CDR3aa: CASSGGALTNEKLFF
abundance: few; v_gene: TRBV2; d_gene: TRBD1; j_gene: TRBJ1-3; CDR3nt: TGTGCCAGCAGCAGGGACAGGTTTGGAAACACCATATATTTT; CDR3aa: CASSRDRFGNTIYF
abundance: NA; v_gene: TRBV15; d_gene: NA; j_gene: TRBJ2-4; CDR3nt: TGTGCCACCAGCGGAGGGGGCCTGAAAGCCAAAAACATTCAGTACTTC; CDR3aa: CATSGGGLKAKNIQYF
abundance: NA; v_gene: TRBV4-3; d_gene: TRBD1; j_gene: TRBJ1-2; CDR3nt: TGCGCCAGCAGCCAAGACGGACAGGGGGCTAAAGGCTACACCTTC; CDR3aa: CASSQDGQGAKGYTF
abundance: NA; v_gene: TRBV28; d_gene: NA; j_gene: TRBJ1-1; CDR3nt: TGTGCCAGCAGTCGTAACCTGAACAGGGATGCTTTCTTT; CDR3aa: CASSRNLNRDAFF
abundance: once; v_gene: TRBV19; d_gene: TRBD1; j_gene: TRBJ1-1; CDR3nt: TGTGCCAGTAGGAGACAGGGGGCGATGGACACTGAAGCTTTCTTT; CDR3aa: CASRRQGAMDTEAFF
abundance: NA; v_gene: TRBV28; d_gene: TRBD1; j_gene: TRBJ1-5; CDR3nt: TGTGCCAGCAGTCTCGGGACAGGGAGTCAGCCCCAGCATTTT; CDR3aa: CASSLGTGSQPQHF
abundance: NA; v_gene: TRBV14; d_gene: NA; j_gene: TRBJ1-2; CDR3nt: TGTGCCAGCAGCCGTCTAGGGGGACATTATGGCTACACCTTC; CDR3aa: CASSRLGGHYGYTF